The source of this T cell receptor (beta chain) is a study of T cells in localized non-small cell lung cancer. In germline, CDR1 is GTSNPN, CDR2 SVGIG (reference sequence). The CDR3 is 14 amino acids. The V and J ends lost 6 bases and 8 bases, in that order; junction bases with no gene match: 11. Sequencing used immunoSEQ multiplex PCR; TCRdb keeps in-frame clones, though not all of them. This table holds tens of thousands of clones, around 90% found once. The material was peripheral blood, obtained before any cancer treatment. This chain links TRBV30 with TRBJ2-2, with TRBD1 identical over 8 bases. This sequence originates from a woman aged 40 to 75 with stage I lung adenocarcinoma. The CDR3 DNA is TGTGCCTGCCCCCAAGGGACAGGTACTGGGGAGCTGTTTTTT. Translated: CACPQGTGTGELFF.